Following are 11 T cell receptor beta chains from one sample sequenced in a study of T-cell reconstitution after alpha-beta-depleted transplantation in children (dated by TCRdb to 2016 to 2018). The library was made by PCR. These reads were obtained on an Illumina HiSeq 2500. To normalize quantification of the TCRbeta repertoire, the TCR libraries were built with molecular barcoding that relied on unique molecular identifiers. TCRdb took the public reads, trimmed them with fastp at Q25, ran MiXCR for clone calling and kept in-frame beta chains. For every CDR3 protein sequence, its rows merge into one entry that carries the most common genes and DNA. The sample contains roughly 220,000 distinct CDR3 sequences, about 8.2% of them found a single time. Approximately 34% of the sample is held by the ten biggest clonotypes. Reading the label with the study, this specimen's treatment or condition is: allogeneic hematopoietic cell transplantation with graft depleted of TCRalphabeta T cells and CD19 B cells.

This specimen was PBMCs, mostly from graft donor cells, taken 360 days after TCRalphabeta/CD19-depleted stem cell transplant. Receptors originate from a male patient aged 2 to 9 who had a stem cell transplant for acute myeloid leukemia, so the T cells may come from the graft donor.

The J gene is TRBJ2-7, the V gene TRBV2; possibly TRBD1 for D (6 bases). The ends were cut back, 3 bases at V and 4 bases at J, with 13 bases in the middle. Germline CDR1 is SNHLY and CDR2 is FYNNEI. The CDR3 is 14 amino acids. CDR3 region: CASSDRDTYYEQYF. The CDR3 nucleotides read TGTGCCAGCAGTGATCGGGACACCTATTACGAGCAGTACTTC.

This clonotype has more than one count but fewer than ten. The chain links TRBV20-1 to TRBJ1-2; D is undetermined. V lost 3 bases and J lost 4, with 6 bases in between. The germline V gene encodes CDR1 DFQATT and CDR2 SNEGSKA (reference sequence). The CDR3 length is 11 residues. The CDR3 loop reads CSARASYGYTF. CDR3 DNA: TGCAGTGCTAGGGCAAGCTATGGCTACACCTTC.

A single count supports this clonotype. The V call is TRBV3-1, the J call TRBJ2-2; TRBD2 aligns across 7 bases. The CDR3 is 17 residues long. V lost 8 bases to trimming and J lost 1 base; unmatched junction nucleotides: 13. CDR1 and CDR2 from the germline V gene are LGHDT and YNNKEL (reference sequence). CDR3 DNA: TGTGCCAGCTTTAGCGGGCGGGGGAGCGTGAACACCGGGGAGCTGTTTTTT. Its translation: CASFSGRGSVNTGELFF. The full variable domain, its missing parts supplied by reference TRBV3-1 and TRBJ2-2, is DTAVSQTPKYLVTQMGNDKSIKCEQNLGHDTMYWYKQDSKKFLKIMFSYNNKELIINETVPNRFSPKSPDKAHLNLHINSLELGDSAVYFCASFSGRGSVNTGELFFGEGSRLTVL.

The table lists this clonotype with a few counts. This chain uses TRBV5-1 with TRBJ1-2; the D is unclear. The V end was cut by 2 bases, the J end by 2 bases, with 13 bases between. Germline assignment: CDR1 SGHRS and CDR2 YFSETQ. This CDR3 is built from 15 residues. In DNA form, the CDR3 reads TGCGCCAGCAGCTTCGAGACGACACGAAACTATGGCTACACCTTC. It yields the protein CASSFETTRNYGYTF.

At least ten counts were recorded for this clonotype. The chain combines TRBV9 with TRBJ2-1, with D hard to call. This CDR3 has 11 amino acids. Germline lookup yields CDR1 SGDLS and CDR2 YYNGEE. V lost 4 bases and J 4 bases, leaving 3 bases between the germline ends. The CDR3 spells CASSQYNEQFF. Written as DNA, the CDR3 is TGTGCCAGCAGCCAATACAATGAGCAGTTCTTC.

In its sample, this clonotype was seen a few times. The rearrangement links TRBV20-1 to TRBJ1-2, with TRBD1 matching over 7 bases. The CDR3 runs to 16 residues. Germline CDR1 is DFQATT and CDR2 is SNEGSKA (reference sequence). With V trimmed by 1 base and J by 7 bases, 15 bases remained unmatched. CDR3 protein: CSARGDSRQFFSGYTF. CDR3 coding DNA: TGCAGTGCTAGAGGGGACAGTCGGCAATTTTTTAGTGGCTACACCTTC.

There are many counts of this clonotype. CDR3 loop: CSAVTSGTQYF. CDR3 bases: TGCAGTGCTGTCACAAGCGGCACGCAGTATTTT. V and J are TRBV20-1 and TRBJ2-3; perhaps TRBD2 as D (5 bases). Germline V lookup: CDR1 DFQATT, CDR2 SNEGSKA (reference sequence). V dropped 5 bases and J dropped 9 bases, with 12 bases sitting between them. The CDR3 covers 11 residues.

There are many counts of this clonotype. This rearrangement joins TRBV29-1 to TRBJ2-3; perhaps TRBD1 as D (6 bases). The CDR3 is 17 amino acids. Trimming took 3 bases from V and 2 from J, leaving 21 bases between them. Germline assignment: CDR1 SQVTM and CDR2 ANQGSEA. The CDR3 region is CSVEGMGAGDPTDTQYF. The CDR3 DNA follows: TGCAGCGTTGAGGGAATGGGGGCAGGGGACCCCACAGATACGCAGTATTTT.

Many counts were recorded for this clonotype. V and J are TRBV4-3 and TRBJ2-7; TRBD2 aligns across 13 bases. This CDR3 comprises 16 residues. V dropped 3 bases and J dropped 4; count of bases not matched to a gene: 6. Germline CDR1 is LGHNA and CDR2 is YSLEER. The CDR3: CASSHIGTSGKYEQYF. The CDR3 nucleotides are TGCGCCAGCAGCCACATAGGGACTAGCGGGAAGTACGAGCAGTACTTC.

Here the CDR3 DNA reads TGTGCCAGCAGCACCCGACTAGGTTGGAGATCGGAGACCCAGTACTTC. It encodes CASSTRLGWRSETQYF. The chain combines TRBV3-1 with TRBJ2-5; tentatively, D is TRBD2 (6 bases). The V gene lost 5 bases and the J gene lost 5 bases, with 21 bases spanning the gap. CDR3 length: 16 residues. The germline V gene encodes CDR1 LGHDT and CDR2 YNNKEL (reference sequence).

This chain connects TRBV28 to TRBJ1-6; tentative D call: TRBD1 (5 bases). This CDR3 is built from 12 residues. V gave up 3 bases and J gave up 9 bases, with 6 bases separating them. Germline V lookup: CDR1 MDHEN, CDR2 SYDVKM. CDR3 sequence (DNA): TGTGCCAGCAGTTTGGGGGGTTCACCCCTCCACTTT. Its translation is CASSLGGSPLHF.